A selection of T cell receptor beta chains follows, all from one sample in a study of tumor T cells in aggressive B-cell lymphoma. The method was immunoSEQ multiplex PCR; TCRdb's version includes in-frame clones alone and lacks a portion of them. Altogether around 6,300 clones are present, 88% being singletons, with the ten largest covering 2.5% to 4%. Sample: tumor tissue. These TCRs come from an adult with diffuse large B cell lymphoma. Some clones in this sample may be carry-over from other donors' samples. Each CDR3 is given with its conserved first and last residue. Rows may omit the clone size; those that give it use once, few, many or a size class.

clone size,V gene,J gene,CDR3 protein
-,TRBV11-1,TRBJ2-7,CASSSTSGSSYEQYF
-,TRBV19,TRBJ1-6,CASSIFQNSPLHF
-,TRBV27,TRBJ2-2,CASSLIRTGTGFGELFF
-,TRBV4-2,TRBJ2-7,CASSPTSGGNYEQYF
-,TRBV19,TRBJ1-6,CASSVQGADSPLHF
-,TRBV7-3,TRBJ2-1,CASSPSGSYNEQFF
-,TRBV5-4,TRBJ1-1,CASSLRGQANTEAFF
-,TRBV11-3,TRBJ1-2,CASSSDYGYTF
-,TRBV19,TRBJ1-2,CASSIAGGLYLGYTF
-,TRBV5-4,TRBJ1-1,CASSLPQGGATEAFF
once,TRBV27,TRBJ2-7,CASSLSPRAVRYEQYF
-,TRBV29-1,TRBJ2-7,CSVEISYEQYF
once,TRBV7-2,TRBJ2-5,CASSYSSGGVGTQYF
once,TRBV4-1,TRBJ2-1,CASSHELAGSYNEQFF
-,TRBV28,TRBJ2-3,CASRPTGQYTDTQYF
-,TRBV6-5,TRBJ2-7,CASSSLYEQYF
-,TRBV19,TRBJ2-7,CASRGHYEQYF
-,TRBV7-8,TRBJ2-7,CASSLGTSVWYEQYF
-,TRBV5-4,TRBJ1-1,CASSFDRGASNTEAFF
-,TRBV9,TRBJ1-1,CASSVTGGTEAFF
-,TRBV5-1,TRBJ1-2,CASSVDSYGYTF
-,TRBV5-1,TRBJ1-2,CASSTSGTANYGYTF
-,TRBV19,TRBJ2-1,CASSITRTGGNEQFF
-,TRBV5-4,TRBJ1-1,CASTLSPGGLSGSEAFF
-,TRBV2,TRBJ1-5,CASSSLPAGNQPQHF
-,TRBV9,TRBJ2-3,CASSVLSGFTDTQYF
-,TRBV27,TRBJ2-2,CASSPTGGAITGELFF
-,TRBV5-1,TRBJ2-2,CASSSEPGLVTGELFF
-,TRBV9,TRBJ2-1,CASSYNPDSYNEQFF
-,TRBV5-1,TRBJ2-5,CASSTSRTMEETQYF
-,TRBV9,TRBJ2-7,CASSPDPFSGGPYEQYF
-,TRBV4-2,TRBJ2-2,CASSQVAGGRAGELFF
-,TRBV9,TRBJ1-1,CASSGGRDRSLITEAFF
-,TRBV7-8,TRBJ2-2,CASSSADRNTGELFF
-,TRBV19,TRBJ1-1,CASRGTGVRAFF
-,TRBV6-5,TRBJ2-2,CASTIGGDTGELFF
-,TRBV5-1,TRBJ2-1,CASSPSGTGNNEQFF
-,TRBV30,TRBJ2-2,CAWSHGTGELFF
-,TRBV30,TRBJ2-5,CAWTMAGQGETQYF
-,TRBV9,TRBJ1-3,CASSVLGEAGNTIYF
-,TRBV7-2,TRBJ2-2,CASSLPRDRNTGELFF
-,TRBV5-6,-,CASGRHEQYF
few,TRBV7-9,TRBJ2-3,CASSLGGGGPAFSTDTQYF
-,TRBV5-6,TRBJ1-5,CASSLESGQPQHF
few,TRBV30,TRBJ1-4,CAWSRGQVNEKLFF
few,TRBV7-3,TRBJ1-1,CASSKGWGVTEAFF
-,TRBV28,TRBJ2-7,CASSSDRGLYEQYF
-,TRBV7-3,TRBJ2-1,CATRQRGGGAYNEQFF
few,TRBV9,TRBJ1-4,CASSERDGRNEKLFF
-,TRBV29-1,TRBJ2-3,CSVEKTGTGKTDTQYF
once,TRBV4-3,TRBJ1-2,CASSHKGGAGYTF
-,TRBV6-1,TRBJ2-2,CASSGPSGGSGELFF
-,TRBV14,TRBJ1-1,CASSRQPNTEAFF